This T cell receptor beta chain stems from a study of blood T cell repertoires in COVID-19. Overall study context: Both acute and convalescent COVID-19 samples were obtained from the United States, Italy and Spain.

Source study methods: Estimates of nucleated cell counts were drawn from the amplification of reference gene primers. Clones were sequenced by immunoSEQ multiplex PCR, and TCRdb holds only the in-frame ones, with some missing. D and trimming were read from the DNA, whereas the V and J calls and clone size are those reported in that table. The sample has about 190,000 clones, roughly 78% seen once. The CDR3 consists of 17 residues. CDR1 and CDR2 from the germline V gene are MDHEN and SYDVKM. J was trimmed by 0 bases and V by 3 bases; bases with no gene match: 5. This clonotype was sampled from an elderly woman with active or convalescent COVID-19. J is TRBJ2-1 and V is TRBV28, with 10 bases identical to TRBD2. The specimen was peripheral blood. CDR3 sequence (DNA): TGTGCCAGCAGTTTTAGCGGGGGGCTCCGCTCCTACAATGAGCAGTTCTTC. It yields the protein CASSFSGGLRSYNEQFF.